This TCR beta chain was obtained from a study of patients and donors after allogeneic stem cell transplantation. Each CDR3 protein is one row after TCRdb ran MiXCR on the RT-PCR reads. The profile shows approximately 11,000 distinct CDR3 sequences, 20% to 25% of them singletons. Sample share makes this clonotype hyperexpanded (1% or more). This sequence was found in a human donor who was either an allogeneic HSCT recipient or a stem cell or donor lymphocyte infusion donor (not recorded which). It is not recorded whose cells these are; they may come from a transplant donor. The sample comprised blood, either unsorted or a sorted T cell fraction (not recorded which).

The CDR3 here is CASSLGTVNSPLHF. The CDR3 DNA follows: TGTGCCAGCAGCCTCGGGACTGTGAATTCACCCCTCCACTTT. The rearrangement joins TRBV9 to TRBJ1-6; weak D call: TRBD1 (5 bases). Germline CDR1 reads SGDLS; CDR2 reads YYNGEE. Trimming stripped 4 bases from V and 7 bases from J, with 12 bases between. This CDR3 comprises 14 residues.